This record covers a single TCR beta chain. The CDR3 covers 13 residues. The germline V gene encodes CDR1 PRHDT and CDR2 FYEKMQ (reference sequence). This sample was included in a study of long-term antiretroviral therapy in people with HIV. Version v3.0 of the immunoSEQ assay ran at survey level. Assay: immunoSEQ multiplex PCR; the TCRdb copy retains only in-frame clones and omits some. The sample shows tens of thousands of clones, about 82% of them seen only once. The TCR originated in a man in his forties with HIV. The chain combines TRBV13 with TRBJ2-5; D is possibly TRBD2 (5 bases). The J call may be in error: the DNA end matches TRBJ2-7 better. The specimen comprised unsorted PBMCs, sampled 1.6 years after starting antiretroviral therapy. The CDR3 bases are TGTGCCAGCAGCTTAACGGAGCGGAGCGAGCAGTACTTC. It codes for CASSLTERSEQYF.